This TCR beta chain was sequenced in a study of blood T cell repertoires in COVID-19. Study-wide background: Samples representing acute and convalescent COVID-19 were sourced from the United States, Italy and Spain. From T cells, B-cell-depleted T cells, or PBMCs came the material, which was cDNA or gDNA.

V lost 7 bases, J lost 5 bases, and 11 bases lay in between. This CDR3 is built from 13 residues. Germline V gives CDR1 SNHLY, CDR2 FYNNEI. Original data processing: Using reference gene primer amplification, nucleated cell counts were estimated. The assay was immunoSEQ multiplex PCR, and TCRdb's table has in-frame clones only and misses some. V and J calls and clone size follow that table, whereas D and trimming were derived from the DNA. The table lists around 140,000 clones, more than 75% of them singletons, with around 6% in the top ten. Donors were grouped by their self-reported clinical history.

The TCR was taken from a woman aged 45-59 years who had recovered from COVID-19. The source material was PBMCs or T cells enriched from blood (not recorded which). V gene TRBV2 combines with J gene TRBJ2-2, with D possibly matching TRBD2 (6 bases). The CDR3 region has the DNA TGTGCCAGCAAGGCGGGGTTTACCGGGGAGCTGTTTTTT. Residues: CASKAGFTGELFF.